Listed here are 21 T cell receptor beta chains from one sample, sequenced in a study of T cell changes during pregnancy in multiple sclerosis. Repertoires were generated with immunoSEQ multiplex PCR, while TCRdb's copy carries only in-frame clones and drops some. In the table there are approximately 31,000 clones, less than 95% of which are singletons. The sample was CD8+ T cells from peripheral blood mononuclear cells, taken in the second trimester of pregnancy. The receptors stem from a female donor with multiple sclerosis, enrolled in a pregnancy study.

The chain uses TRBV10-3 and TRBJ2-7; TRBD1 agrees at 9 bases. V dropped 5 bases and J dropped 7; count of bases not matched to a gene: 6. Germline loops: CDR1 ENHRY, CDR2 SYGVKD. This CDR3 is built from 13 residues. The CDR3 DNA sequence: TGTGCCATCAGTCGGGACAGGGACTGGGAGCAGTACTTC. Encoded protein: CAISRDRDWEQYF.

The chain combines TRBV27 with TRBJ2-5; no clear D gene. In germline, CDR1 is MNHEY, CDR2 SMNVEV (reference sequence). The CDR3 covers 15 residues. The V end lost 2 bases, the J end lost 0 bases, and 10 bases lay between the germline ends. The CDR3 protein is CASSLRFPYQETQYF. The CDR3 DNA reads TGTGCCAGCAGTTTACGGTTCCCGTACCAAGAGACCCAGTACTTC.

The chain employs TRBV6-5 and TRBJ2-1, with 7 bases identical to TRBD2. The CDR3 spans 15 residues. Germline V gives CDR1 MNHEY, CDR2 SVGAGI. The V and J ends lost 6 bases and 2 bases, in that order; junction bases with no gene match: 7. The CDR3 DNA follows: TGTGCCAGCAGCCCCGGACTAGGCCCCTACAATGAGCAGTTCTTC. Amino acids: CASSPGLGPYNEQFF.

The genes are TRBV25-1 and TRBJ2-2, with D possibly matching TRBD1 (6 bases). CDR3 size: 15 residues. Deletions cut 2 bases from V and 6 bases from J, with 13 bases between. CDR1 and CDR2 (germline): MGHDK, SYGVNS. The CDR3 DNA follows: TGTGCCAGCAGTGAACACAACAGGGACGCCGGGGAGCTGTTTTTT. This codes for CASSEHNRDAGELFF.

The rearrangement links TRBV19 to TRBJ1-4, with D possibly matching TRBD1 (5 bases). Between the trimmed V and J ends, which lost 10 bases and 0 bases, there was a span of 18 bases. The germline CDR1 and CDR2 sequences are LNHDA and SQIVND (reference sequence). The length of the CDR3 is 16 residues. In DNA form, the CDR3 reads TGTGCCACGACAGCGAGTTCCTTTTCAACTAATGAAAAACTGTTTTTT. This codes for CATTASSFSTNEKLFF.

The chain is built from TRBV9 and TRBJ1-1; TRBD1 is a possible D gene (5 bases). This CDR3 spans 16 amino acids. The germline gives CDR1 SGDLS, CDR2 YYNGEE. Trimming took off 0 bases at V and 7 bases at J, with 19 bases between the two ends. CDR3 in amino acids: CASSVGPDGGFNEAFF. Here the CDR3 DNA reads TGTGCCAGCAGCGTAGGCCCGGACGGGGGTTTTAATGAAGCTTTCTTT.

As DNA, the CDR3 is TGCGCCAGCAGCTTATCCGGGACAGAGTTCTCCTACGAGCAGTACTTC. Its translation: CASSLSGTEFSYEQYF. The chain carries TRBV5-1 and TRBJ2-7; 7 nucleotides align to TRBD1. The CDR3 length is 16 residues. Germline V gene lookup returns CDR1 SGHRS and CDR2 YFSETQ. J lost 0 bases, V lost 2 bases, and 8 bases had no gene match.

V usage is TRBV4-1 and J usage is TRBJ1-5; 7 bases agree with TRBD1. Per germline, CDR1 MGHRA and CDR2 YSYEKL. V shed 4 bases and J 5 bases; nucleotides not matched to a gene: 2. This CDR3 is 13 amino acids long. The CDR3 loop reads CASSLGQDQPQHF. CDR3 sequence (DNA): TGCGCCAGCAGCCTTGGACAGGATCAGCCCCAGCATTTT.

This rearrangement joins TRBV2 to TRBJ2-1, with 7 bases lining up with TRBD2. The trim removed 3 bases at V and 0 bases at J, leaving 11 bases unmatched. Looked up from germline, CDR1 is SNHLY and CDR2 is FYNNEI. The CDR3 sequence is 18 residues long. The CDR3 spells CASSDPTRREDSYNEQFF. Here the CDR3 DNA reads TGTGCCAGCAGTGATCCCACCCGACGGGAGGACTCCTACAATGAGCAGTTCTTC.

The chain couples TRBV6-6 to TRBJ2-6, with D perhaps matching TRBD2 (5 bases). The CDR3 loop spans 15 amino acids. V was clipped by 7 bases and J by 4 bases, with 14 bases between them. Germline V lookup: CDR1 MNHNY, CDR2 SVGAGI (reference sequence). The CDR3 protein is CASTARARGANVLTF. As DNA, the CDR3 is TGTGCCAGCACAGCGAGGGCGAGGGGGGCCAACGTCCTGACTTTC.

The chain has TRBV5-1 and TRBJ1-1, with TRBD1 matching over 9 bases. After removal of 3 bases from V and 11 bases from J, the junction contained 5 bases not matched to a gene. Germline CDR1 reads SGHRS; CDR2 reads YFSETQ. The CDR3 totals 12 residues. The CDR3 nucleotides are TGCGCCAGCAGCTCCGGGACAGGGAGGGCTTTCTTT. It specifies CASSSGTGRAFF.

The chain carries TRBV5-6 and TRBJ2-7; D possibly corresponds to TRBD1 (6 bases). Germline CDR1 reads SGHDT; CDR2 reads YYEEEE. This CDR3 is built from 13 residues. Trimming took 7 bases from V and 2 from J, leaving 13 bases between them. The CDR3 protein is CASSGTPTYEQYF. In DNA form, the CDR3 reads TGTGCCAGCTCCGGGACACCAACCTACGAGCAGTACTTC.

The rearrangement uses TRBV5-1 and TRBJ2-7; TRBD2 matches at 10 bases. Germline V gene data show CDR1 as SGHRS and CDR2 as YFSETQ. Germline trimming cut 2 bases from V and 4 bases from J; bases unmatched to any gene: 6. CDR3 length equals 15 residues. The CDR3 is CASSFLAGGWYEQYF. In DNA form, the CDR3 reads TGCGCCAGCAGCTTTTTAGCGGGAGGCTGGTACGAGCAGTACTTC.

CDR3 nucleotide sequence: TGCGCCAGCAGTGAGACAACCGGGACAGGGACTCTCACAGATACGCAGTATTTT. As protein: CASSETTGTGTLTDTQYF. The V gene is TRBV10-1, the J gene TRBJ2-3, with TRBD1 matching 9 bases. From germline, CDR1 is WNHNN and CDR2 SYGVQD (reference sequence). V trimming: 2 bases; J trimming: 2 bases; junction bases outside the gene matches: 11. This CDR3 contains 18 residues.

This chain joins TRBV7-8 and TRBJ2-7; D not certain. The V gene's germline CDR1 is SGHVS and CDR2 FQNEAQ. This CDR3 contains 14 residues. V was pared by 1 base and J by 2 bases, with 9 bases between. Here the CDR3 reads CASSLGAVPYEQYF. CDR3 in DNA: TGTGCCAGCAGCTTAGGGGCAGTTCCCTACGAGCAGTACTTC. Looking up the rest from reference TRBV7-8 and TRBJ2-7 gives the full variable domain: GAGVSQSPRYKVAKRGQDVALRCDPISGHVSLFWYQQALGQGPEFLTYFQNEAQLDKSGLPSDRFFAERPEGSVSTLKIQRTQQEDSAVYLCASSLGAVPYEQYFGPGTRLTVT.

This rearrangement joins TRBV5-6 to TRBJ2-7; D is ambiguous. CDR1 is SGHDT and CDR2 is YYEEEE in the germline V gene. This CDR3 has 16 amino acids. With 2 bases removed from V and 0 bases from J, the gap between germline ends came to 15 bases. CDR3 sequence: CASSFESGDYSYEQYF. The CDR3 region has the DNA TGTGCCAGCAGCTTCGAATCAGGCGATTACTCCTACGAGCAGTACTTC.

This rearrangement joins TRBV19 to TRBJ2-7; 8 bases fit TRBD1. CDR1 LNHDA and CDR2 SQIVND come from the germline V gene (reference sequence). The junction had 9 bases not matched to a gene; V was cut back by 7 bases and J by 7 bases. CDR3 size: 13 residues. CDR3 residues: CASKQGALSEQYF. The CDR3 DNA reads as TGTGCCAGTAAGCAGGGGGCGTTGAGTGAGCAGTACTTC.

The rearrangement joins TRBV9 to TRBJ1-2; the D is unclear. V dropped 2 bases and J dropped 4 bases, with 9 bases sitting between them. The germline gives CDR1 SGDLS, CDR2 YYNGEE. The CDR3 is 13 residues long. The CDR3 loop reads CASSVEGFYGYTF. The DNA of the CDR3 is TGTGCCAGCAGCGTGGAGGGATTCTATGGCTACACCTTC.

This rearrangement joins TRBV11-2 to TRBJ2-7; a weak D match, TRBD1 (6 bases). Germline CDR1 is SGHAT and CDR2 is FQNNGV. The germline V and J ends were trimmed by 4 bases and 3 bases, with 7 bases remaining between them. CDR3 length equals 12 residues. The DNA for the CDR3 is TGTGCCAGCAGCTACAGGGACTACGAGCAGTACTTC. It codes for CASSYRDYEQYF.

The V call is TRBV11-3, the J call TRBJ2-2; 7 bases line up with TRBD2. The junction had 11 bases not matched to a gene; V was cut back by 4 bases and J by 3 bases. Germline-derived CDR1 and CDR2 are SGHNT and YENEEA. The CDR3 covers 17 residues. CDR3 sequence (DNA): TGTGCCAGCAGCTCCCGTCTCGGCGGGAGAGACACCGGGGAGCTGTTTTTT. As protein: CASSSRLGGRDTGELFF. Filled out from reference TRBV11-3 and TRBJ2-2, the complete variable domain reads EAGVVQSPRYKIIEKKQPVAFWCNPISGHNTLYWYLQNLGQGPELLIRYENEEAVDDSQLPKDRFSAERLKGVDSTLKIQPAELGDSAVYLCASSSRLGGRDTGELFFGEGSRLTVL.

This clone was picked up one time. The V call is TRBV10-1, the J call TRBJ2-1; tentative D call: TRBD2 (5 bases). Trimming took 5 bases from V and 0 from J, leaving 8 bases between them. CDR1 is WNHNN, CDR2 SYGVQD, per germline (reference sequence). The CDR3 totals 14 residues. The CDR3 DNA reads as TGCGCCAGCAGTCCGGGGAGCTCCTACAATGAGCAGTTCTTC. It yields the protein CASSPGSSYNEQFF.